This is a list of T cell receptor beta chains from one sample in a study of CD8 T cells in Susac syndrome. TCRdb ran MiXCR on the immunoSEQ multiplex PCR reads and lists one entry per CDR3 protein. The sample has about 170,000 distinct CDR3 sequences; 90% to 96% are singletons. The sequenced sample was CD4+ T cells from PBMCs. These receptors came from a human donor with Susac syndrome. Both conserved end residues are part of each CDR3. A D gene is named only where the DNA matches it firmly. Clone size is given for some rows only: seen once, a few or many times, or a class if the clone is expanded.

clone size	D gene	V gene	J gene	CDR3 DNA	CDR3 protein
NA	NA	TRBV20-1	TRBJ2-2	TGCAGTGCTAGAGGTCCCGATACCGGGGAGCTGTTTTTT	CSARGPDTGELFF
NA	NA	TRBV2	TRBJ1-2	TGTGCCAGCACCCAACACCCTAATTCGGGTGGCTACACCTTC	CASTQHPNSGGYTF
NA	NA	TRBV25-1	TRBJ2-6	TGTGCCAGCAGTGAGAAGGGAGCTGGGGCCAACGTCCTGACTTTC	CASSEKGAGANVLTF
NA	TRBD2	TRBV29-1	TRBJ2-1	TGCAGCGTTGGGGAACTAGCGGGAGTTCCCAATGAGCAGTTCTTC	CSVGELAGVPNEQFF
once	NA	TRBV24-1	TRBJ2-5	TGTGCCACCAGTGAAGAAGAGACCCAGTACTTC	CATSEEETQYF
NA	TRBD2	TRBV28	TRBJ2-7	TGTGCCAGCAGTTCCCTCGGGAGGGCGGGCGAGCAGTACTTC	CASSSLGRAGEQYF
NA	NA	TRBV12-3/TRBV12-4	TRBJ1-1	TGTGCCAGCAGTTTACAGGGGCAAACTGAAGCTTTCTTT	CASSLQGQTEAFF
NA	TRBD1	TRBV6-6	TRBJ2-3	TGTGCCAGCAGTCCACGGACAGGGACTAGCACAGATACGCAGTATTTT	CASSPRTGTSTDTQYF
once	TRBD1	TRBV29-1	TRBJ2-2	TGCAGCGCGGGGACAGGGGGTATCGGGGAGCTGTTTTTT	CSAGTGGIGELFF
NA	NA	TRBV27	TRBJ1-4	TGTGCCAGCAGTCGTACGGGGCCTGAAAAACTGTTTTTT	CASSRTGPEKLFF
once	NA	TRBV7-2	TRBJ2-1	TGTGCCAGCAGCTCCCGGAACAAGGGTAGGGATGAGCAGTTCTTC	CASSSRNKGRDEQFF
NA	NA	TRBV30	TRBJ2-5	TGTGCCTGGAGGAAGGTGGAGACCCAGTACTTC	CAWRKVETQYF
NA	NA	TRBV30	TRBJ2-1	TGTGCCTGGAAGGACCTCAGTGAGCAGTTCTTC	CAWKDLSEQFF
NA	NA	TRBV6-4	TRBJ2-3	TGTGCCAGCAGTGACAATGGGGATACGCAGTATTTT	CASSDNGDTQYF
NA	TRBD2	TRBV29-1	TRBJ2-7	TGCAGCGTTGGACCGGGACTAGCGGGAGAAGAGCAGTACTTC	CSVGPGLAGEEQYF
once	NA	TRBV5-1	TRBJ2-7	TGCGCCAGCGGCCTACAGGGATTAAGCTACGAGCAGTACTTC	CASGLQGLSYEQYF
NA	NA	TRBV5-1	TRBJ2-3	TGCGCCAGCAGCTTAGCTAGCGCTAACACAGATACGCAGTATTTT	CASSLASANTDTQYF
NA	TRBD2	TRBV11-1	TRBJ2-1	TGTGCCAGCAGCCGAACACGGGGGGGGGCGAATGAGCAGTTCTTC	CASSRTRGGANEQFF
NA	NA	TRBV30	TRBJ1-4	TGTGCCTGGAGGTTGTCAGGGTATAAACTGTTTTTT	CAWRLSGYKLFF
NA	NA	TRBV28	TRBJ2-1	TGTGCCAGCAGTCCCCCTCCGGGGGGCGAGCAGTTCTTC	CASSPPPGGEQFF
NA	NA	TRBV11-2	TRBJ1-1	TGTGCCAGCAGCTTAGGGGGGAACACTGAAGCTTTCTTT	CASSLGGNTEAFF
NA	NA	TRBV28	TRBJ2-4	TGTGCCAGCACCACCGGGACAATCATAAACATTCAGTACTTC	CASTTGTIINIQYF
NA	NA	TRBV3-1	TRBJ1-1	TGTGCCAGCAGCCAAGATTTGATGTCGAGCGGGAGAACTGAAGCTTTCTTT	CASSQDLMSSGRTEAFF
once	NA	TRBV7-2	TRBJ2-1	TGTGCCAGCAGCTTAGGGGGTTTGGGCGATGAGCAGTTCTTC	CASSLGGLGDEQFF
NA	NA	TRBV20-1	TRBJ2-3	TGCAGTGCTGCTCGGGGTGGGATCACAGATACGCAGTATTTT	CSAARGGITDTQYF
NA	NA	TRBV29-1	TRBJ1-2	TGCAGCGTATACAGGGATGGCTACACCTTC	CSVYRDGYTF
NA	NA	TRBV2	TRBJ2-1	TGTGCCAGCAGTGTAAGGGTAGGGAATAATGAGCAGTTCTTC	CASSVRVGNNEQFF
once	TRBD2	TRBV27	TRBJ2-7	TGTGCCAGCAGTCCCTCGGGACTATTGAGCTCCTACGAGCAGTACTTC	CASSPSGLLSSYEQYF
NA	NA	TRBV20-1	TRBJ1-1	TGCAGTGCCCCCCCCTCGGTCCCAACTCGTACTGAAGCTTTCTTT	CSAPPSVPTRTEAFF